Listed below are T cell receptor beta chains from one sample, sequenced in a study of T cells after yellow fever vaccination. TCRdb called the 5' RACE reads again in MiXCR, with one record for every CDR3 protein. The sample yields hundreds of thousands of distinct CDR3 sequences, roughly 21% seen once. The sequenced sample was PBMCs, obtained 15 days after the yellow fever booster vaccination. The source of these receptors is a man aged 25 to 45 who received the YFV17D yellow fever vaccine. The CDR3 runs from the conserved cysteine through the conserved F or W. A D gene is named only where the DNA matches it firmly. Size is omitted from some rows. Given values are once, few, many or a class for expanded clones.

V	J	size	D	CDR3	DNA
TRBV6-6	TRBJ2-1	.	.	CASSYQDEQFF	TGTGCCAGCAGTTACCAAGATGAGCAGTTCTTC
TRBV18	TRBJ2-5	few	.	CASSSPGQKETQYF	TGTGCCAGCTCCTCTCCGGGACAAAAAGAGACCCAGTACTTC
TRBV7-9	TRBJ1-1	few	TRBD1	CASSLGQGETEAFF	TGTGCCAGCAGCTTGGGACAGGGAGAGACTGAAGCTTTCTTT
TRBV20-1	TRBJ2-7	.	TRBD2	CSGGNGSYEQYF	TGCAGCGGGGGGAATGGGTCCTACGAGCAGTACTTC
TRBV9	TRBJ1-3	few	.	CASSPEWGGTGNTIYF	TGTGCCAGCAGCCCCGAGTGGGGAGGTACTGGAAACACCATATATTTT
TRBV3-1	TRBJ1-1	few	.	CASSQEGNTEAFF	TGTGCCAGCAGCCAAGAGGGGAACACTGAAGCTTTCTTT
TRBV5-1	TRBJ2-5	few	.	CASSLGQYGTQYF	TGCGCCAGCAGCTTGGGACAGTACGGGACCCAGTACTTC
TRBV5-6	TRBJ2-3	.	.	CASSLEVASTDTQYF	TGTGCCAGCAGCTTGGAGGTCGCTAGCACAGATACGCAGTATTTT
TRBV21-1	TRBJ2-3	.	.	CASSPGLAGRERTDTQYF	TGTGCCAGCAGCCCAGGACTAGCGGGAAGGGAGCGCACAGATACGCAGTATTTT
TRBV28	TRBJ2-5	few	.	CASSLRALQTSQETQYF	TGTGCCAGCAGTTTAAGAGCCCTCCAAACTTCCCAAGAGACCCAGTACTTC
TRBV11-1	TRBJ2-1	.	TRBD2	CASSSLRLAGGAYNEQFF	TGTGCCAGCAGCTCACTTCGGCTAGCGGGAGGAGCCTACAATGAGCAGTTCTTC
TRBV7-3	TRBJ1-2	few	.	CASSSGPAGGYTF	TGTGCCAGCAGCTCAGGACCGGCCGGGGGCTACACCTTC
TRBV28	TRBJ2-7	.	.	CASRARTSYEQYF	TGTGCCAGCCGAGCGAGGACCTCCTACGAGCAGTACTTC
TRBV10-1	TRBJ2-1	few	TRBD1	CASSEGTGMVNEQFF	TGCGCCAGCAGTGAGGGGACAGGGATGGTCAATGAGCAGTTCTTC
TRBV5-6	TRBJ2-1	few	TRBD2	CASSLGLAGPYNEQFF	TGTGCCAGCAGCTTGGGGCTAGCGGGGCCCTACAATGAGCAGTTCTTC
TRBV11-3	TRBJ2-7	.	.	CASSHQGGEQYF	TGTGCCAGCAGTCATCAGGGTGGCGAGCAGTACTTC